The T cell receptor beta chain described here comes from a study of T cell responses to AZD1222 COVID-19 vaccine (dated by TCRdb to 2020 to 2023). Background for the entire study: AZD1222 recipients whose second dose came at about 4 weeks and those whose second dose came at about 12 weeks were combined into one group, since spike-specific TCR depth and breadth did not differ between the two schedules. Enrollment into the trials was organized by age into subgroups of 18-55, 56-69 and 70-plus years, and those subgroups contained approximately 150, 30 and 60 TCR-sequenced participants, respectively. A total of over 230 trial participants underwent TCR sequencing, of whom around 200 received two doses of AZD1222 and approximately 25 received two doses of the MenACWY control vaccine. Beyond this particular receptor, the publication reports: Nearly half of unique spike-specific TCRs reportedly recognized epitopes outside regions mutated in the B.1.351 and B.1.1.7 variants. In the small 56-69-year group, the increase in depth fell short of significance, most likely because of low power. Participants were mostly white British and included more females than males, and it was suggested by the authors that clonal diversity may have been underestimated. The vaccine-associated CD4 TCRs covered the entire spike protein, and the dominant responses fell in regions 160-218 and 743-854. A significant rise in spike-specific TCR breadth and depth was observed after two AZD1222 doses relative to day 0 and relative to MenACWY recipients. Because no samples from the day 14 peak response were available, repertoires could be characterized only after the peak T cell response. Conclusions about previously exposed vaccinees are limited, since just five or six AZD1222 recipients were seropositive for SARS-CoV-2 at baseline.

In regard to this clone: The target of this receptor is not known. Base qualities are not at hand, and no much larger clone is one base apart.

CDR1 and CDR2 were assigned from the germline V gene as KGHDR and SFDVKD. The CDR3 runs 13 residues from the cysteine to the phenylalanine. The sequence is cut down to CDR3 DNA, 39 bases in frame from base 1. Germline trimming: 7 bases from V, 10 bases from J; junction bases outside gene matches: 4. The CDR3 regions of human TCRbeta chains were analyzed by immunosequencing. As for the authors' bioinformatics: Repertoire TCRs were matched against a reference library of SARS-CoV-2-specific TCRs generated with the MIRA antigen-specificity platform. Breadth was defined as the fraction of unique TCRs that were SARS-CoV-2-associated, and depth was defined as the fraction of total T cells that were SARS-CoV-2-associated. Using the MIRA data, each spike-specific TCR was mapped to the spike region that the TCR reacts to and placed in a CD4 or CD8 class. Log10-transformed breadth and depth values were compared by one-way ANOVA with Sidak's multiple comparisons tests. Here the immuneACCESS table is served through TCRdb, limited to in-frame sequences with V and J called. Missing clones are a known gap in these copies; in checked studies unresolved V genes cover under half, and the rest lacks a known reason. The V and J calls and clone size come from that table; D and trimming were worked out from the DNA. This sample lists around 100,000 clones; roughly 90% were detected once. Roughly 1.1% of the sample lies in the top ten.

Interpreted using the paper, the time point label stands for: baseline before first vaccination. The vaccinee samples were drawn from two UK trials, COV001 and COV002, one of which was a single-blind randomized controlled phase 2/3 trial testing AZD1222 (ChAdOx1 nCoV-19) in healthy adults. Trial participant PBMC samples were collected at day 0 and day 28 after the second dose for TCRbeta chain sequencing. The TCR sequence derives from an adult in good health. The sample was peripheral blood, taken on day 0 of AZD1222 vaccination. In this chain, TRBV24-1 is recombined with TRBJ1-6; 9 of the junction bases match TRBD1. The sequenced DNA is TGTGCCACCAGCGGGACAGGGCGATCACCCCTCCACTTT. This sequence encodes CATSGTGRSPLHF.